These 7 T cell receptor beta chains were sequenced from one sample in a study of blood T cell repertoires in COVID-19. Produced via immunoSEQ multiplex PCR; TCRdb's table is partial and in-frame only. The table shows tens of thousands of clones, with roughly 85% occurring only once. Sequencing used peripheral blood. These receptors were taken from a man between 60 and 70 years old with COVID-19, enrolled during active disease.

The table lists this clone with a few counts. The genes are TRBV9 and TRBJ2-1; 9 bases map to TRBD2. The germline CDR1 and CDR2 sequences are SGDLS and YYNGEE. The CDR3 has 16 amino acids. V was clipped by 3 bases and J by 7 bases; unmatched bases: 11. Here the CDR3 DNA reads TGTGCCAGCAGCGACCAGACGGGACTAGCAAGGAATGAGCAGTTCTTC. It is translated as CASSDQTGLARNEQFF. The whole variable domain, remainder taken from reference TRBV9 and TRBJ2-1, is DSGVTQTPKHLITATGQRVTLRCSPRSGDLSVYWYQQSLDQGLQFLIQYYNGEERAKGNILERFSAQQFPDLHSELNLSSLELGDSALYFCASSDQTGLARNEQFFGPGTRLTVL.

The chain employs TRBV6-6 and TRBJ1-1, with D perhaps TRBD1 (6 bases). Germline values: CDR1 MNHNY, CDR2 SVGAGI (reference sequence). V was clipped by 5 bases and J by 1 base, with 11 bases between them. The CDR3 contains 14 residues. The CDR3 loop reads CASSLDRTNTEAFF. In nucleotides, the CDR3 is TGTGCCAGCAGTCTCGACAGGACGAACACTGAAGCTTTCTTT.

Only one count was recorded for this clone. The V and J genes are TRBV5-1 and TRBJ1-3; D not certain. The germline V and J ends were trimmed by 0 bases and 0 bases, with 10 bases remaining between them. This CDR3 is 16 amino acids long. The germline V gene encodes CDR1 SGHRS and CDR2 YFSETQ. The CDR3 DNA sequence: TGCGCCAGCAGCTTGGACAGCTCCGTCTCTGGAAACACCATATATTTT. Its protein product is CASSLDSSVSGNTIYF.

The chain carries TRBV7-8 and TRBJ1-1; D perhaps matches TRBD1 (6 bases). Trimming stripped 4 bases from V and 0 bases from J, with 9 bases between. Germline lookup yields CDR1 SGHVS and CDR2 FQNEAQ. This CDR3 has 14 amino acids. CDR3 sequence (DNA): TGTGCCAGCAGCTGGACAGACCTGAACACTGAAGCTTTCTTT. Amino acid sequence: CASSWTDLNTEAFF.

J is TRBJ2-1 and V is TRBV21-1; TRBD2 is the table's D call and was not checked against the DNA. TRBV21-1 is given as a pseudogene. CDR3 length: 17 amino acids. The CDR3 region has the DNA TGTGCCAGCAGCACCCTAGCGGGAGGGCCGGGTTACAATGAGCAGTTCTTC. Its translation: CASSTLAGGPGYNEQFF.

The rearrangement joins TRBV6-5 to TRBJ1-1; no definite D call. Germline V gene sequence: CDR1 MNHEY, CDR2 SVGAGI. CDR3 length: 14 amino acids. Trimming removed 6 bases at V and 1 base at J, with 12 bases between. As DNA, the CDR3 is TGTGCCAGCAGCCTTGGGCAGGCGAACACTGAAGCTTTCTTT. It encodes CASSLGQANTEAFF.

The chain joins TRBV7-9 to TRBJ1-2; D gene unclear. This CDR3 spans 14 amino acids. CDR1 is SEHNR and CDR2 is FQNEAQ in the germline V gene (reference sequence). V was clipped by 5 bases and J by 4 bases, with 14 bases between them. The CDR3 sequence is CASSPEGSAYGYTF. The CDR3 region has the DNA TGTGCCAGCAGCCCTGAGGGATCTGCCTATGGCTACACCTTC. The whole variable domain, remainder taken from reference TRBV7-9 and TRBJ1-2, is DTGVSQNPRHKITKRGQNVTFRCDPISEHNRLYWYRQTLGQGPEFLTYFQNEAQLEKSRLLSDRFSAERPKGSFSTLEIQRTEQGDSAMYLCASSPEGSAYGYTFGSGTRLTVV.